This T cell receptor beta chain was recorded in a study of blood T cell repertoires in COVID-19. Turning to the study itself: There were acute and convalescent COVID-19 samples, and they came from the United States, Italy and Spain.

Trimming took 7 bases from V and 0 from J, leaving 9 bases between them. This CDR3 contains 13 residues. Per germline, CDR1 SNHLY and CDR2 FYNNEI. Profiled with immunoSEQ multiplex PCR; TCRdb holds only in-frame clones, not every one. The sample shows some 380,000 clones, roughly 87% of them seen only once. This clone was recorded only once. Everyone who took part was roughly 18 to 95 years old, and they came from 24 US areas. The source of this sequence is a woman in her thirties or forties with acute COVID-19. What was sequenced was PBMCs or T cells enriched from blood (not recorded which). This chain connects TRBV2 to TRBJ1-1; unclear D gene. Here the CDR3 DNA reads TGTGCCAGCATCGAGGACTTGAACACTGAAGCTTTCTTT. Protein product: CASIEDLNTEAFF.